This passage covers 21 T cell receptor beta chains from one sample sequenced in a study of shared T cell receptors in the human thymus. Assay used: immunoSEQ multiplex PCR; TCRdb lists only in-frame clones, some missing. The data contain just under 550,000 clones, approximately 78% of them singletons. These data also featured in a second study, about human thymus T cells.

Sequences were obtained from thymocytes. These receptors were obtained from a boy in the first two years of life with a congenital heart defect.

The J gene is TRBJ2-7, the V gene TRBV4-3; tentatively, D is TRBD2 (5 bases). Germline lookup yields CDR1 LGHNA and CDR2 YSLEER. V shed 1 base and J shed 2 bases, with 15 bases lying between them. This CDR3 region has 16 residues. The CDR3 region has the DNA TGCGCCAGCAGCCAAGTGGTGGAGGACTCGACCTACGAGCAGTACTTC. The encoded protein is CASSQVVEDSTYEQYF.

The rearrangement uses TRBV14 and TRBJ2-2; weak D call: TRBD2 (5 bases). Germline V CDR1 and CDR2: SGHDN, FVKESK. The CDR3 totals 16 residues. The ends were cut back, 0 bases at V and 3 bases at J, with 11 bases in the middle. The CDR3 sequence: CASSQDPTRYTGELFF. For the CDR3, the DNA is TGTGCCAGCAGCCAAGATCCTACTAGATACACCGGGGAGCTGTTTTTT.

This chain connects TRBV6-6 to TRBJ2-7; no firm D call. CDR1 is MNHNY and CDR2 is SVGAGI in the germline V gene (reference sequence). This CDR3 is built from 13 residues. The V gene lost 6 bases and the J gene lost 0 bases, with 9 bases spanning the gap. The DNA of the CDR3 is TGTGCCAGCAGCCTCGACATCTCCTACGAGCAGTACTTC. Amino acid sequence: CASSLDISYEQYF.

This clone was counted a few times. This CDR3 is CAISDRGRVDTQYF. For the CDR3, the DNA is TGTGCCATCAGTGACAGGGGGCGCGTGGATACGCAGTATTTT. The V gene is TRBV10-3, the J gene TRBJ2-3, with 8 bases identical to TRBD1. The CDR3 length is 14 residues. Germline loops: CDR1 ENHRY, CDR2 SYGVKD. V lost 3 bases and J lost 6; bases outside the gene matches: 5.

The chain uses TRBV30 and TRBJ2-1, with D perhaps being TRBD1 or TRBD2 (6 bases each). Germline V gene sequence: CDR1 GTSNPN, CDR2 SVGIG (reference sequence). The V gene lost 7 bases and the J gene lost 7 bases, with 11 bases spanning the gap. CDR3 length equals 11 residues. CDR3 in DNA: TGTGCCTTGAGGGGGAGGAATGAGCAGTTCTTC. Translated: CALRGRNEQFF.

The gene calls are TRBV4-2 and TRBJ1-5, with a weak D call TRBD1 (5 bases). V lost 0 bases to trimming and J lost 0 bases, with 12 bases between them. Germline CDR1 and CDR2: LGHNA and YNFKEQ. This CDR3 comprises 17 residues. The CDR3 here is CASSQDLGANSNQPQHF. CDR3 in DNA: TGTGCCAGCAGCCAAGATCTTGGGGCAAATAGCAATCAGCCCCAGCATTTT.

With respect to this clone: The junction shows a germline mismatch at one end, possibly a read error. The chain recombines TRBV25-1 with TRBJ1-4, with a tentative D call TRBD1 (6 bases). This CDR3 is 15 amino acids long. Germline CDR1 MGHDK, CDR2 SYGVNS. Written as DNA, the CDR3 is TGTGCCAGAAGTGAATCGGGGGGCTGGAGTGAAAAACTGTTTTTT. This codes for CARSESGGWSEKLFF.

The chain combines TRBV7-2 with TRBJ2-3; D is uncertain. Germline V gene sequence: CDR1 SGHTA, CDR2 FQGNSA. There are 14 residues in the CDR3. The V and J ends lost 1 base and 1 base respectively, with 6 bases between them. The CDR3: CASSLVACTDTQYF. In DNA, the CDR3 is TGTGCCAGCAGCTTAGTAGCCTGCACAGATACGCAGTATTTT. The variable domain in full, completed from reference TRBV7-2 and TRBJ2-3, reads GAGVSQSPSNKVTEKGKDVELRCDPISGHTALYWYRQSLGQGLEFLIYFQGNSAPDKSGLPSDRFSAERTGGSVSTLTIQRTQQEDSAVYLCASSLVACTDTQYFGPGTRLTVL.

CDR3 DNA sequence: TGTGCCAGCAGTCCCAATGTATGCCAGGCCCGAAATCAGCCCCAGCATTTT. This encodes CASSPNVCQARNQPQHF. J is TRBJ1-5 and V is TRBV27; D not certain. The ends were cut back, 5 bases at V and 4 bases at J, with 21 bases in the middle. The CDR3 is made up of 17 amino acids. Germline CDR1 and CDR2: MNHEY and SMNVEV (reference sequence).

For this clone: Within the sample, other DNA sequences also encode this same CDR3. V usage is TRBV29-1 and J usage is TRBJ1-2; D remains ambiguous. The CDR3 covers 11 residues. The V gene's germline CDR1 is SQVTM and CDR2 ANQGSEA. V lost 6 bases and J 4 bases, leaving 9 bases between the germline ends. For the CDR3, the DNA is TGCAGCGTAGGCGGTGGCTATGGCTACACCTTC. This gives the protein CSVGGGYGYTF. Full variable domain (remainder filled in from reference TRBV29-1 and TRBJ1-2): SAVISQKPSRDICQRGTSLTIQCQVDSQVTMMFWYRQQPGQSLTLIATANQGSEATYESGFVIDKFPISRPNLTFSTLTVSNMSPEDSSIYLCSVGGGYGYTFGSGTRLTVV.

The chain couples TRBV19 to TRBJ1-1; TRBD1 might be the D (5 bases). CDR1 and CDR2 (germline): LNHDA, SQIVND (reference sequence). Trimming shortened V by 7 bases and J by 1 base, and 13 bases separated the two germline ends. The CDR3 totals 14 residues. The CDR3 region has the DNA TGTGCCAGTACCCAGGGCGACACGAACACTGAAGCTTTCTTT. Protein sequence: CASTQGDTNTEAFF.

The V call is TRBV18, the J call TRBJ1-5; D gene unclear. Trimming took off 2 bases at V and 2 bases at J, with 16 bases between the two ends. This CDR3 is built from 17 residues. Germline CDR1 is KGHSH and CDR2 is LQKENI. This CDR3 is CASSPIDLRRGNQPQHF. The CDR3, as DNA: TGTGCCAGCTCACCAATCGACCTCCGGCGGGGCAATCAGCCCCAGCATTTT. Drawing the rest from reference TRBV18 and TRBJ1-5, the complete variable domain is NAGVMQNPRHLVRRRGQEARLRCSPMKGHSHVYWYRQLPEEGLKFMVYLQKENIIDESGMPKERFSAEFPKEGPSILRIQQVVRGDSAAYFCASSPIDLRRGNQPQHFGDGTRLSIL.

This chain links TRBV7-2 with TRBJ1-3; D may be TRBD1 (6 bases). Looked up from germline, CDR1 is SGHTA and CDR2 is FQGNSA. Trimming cost V 5 bases and J 1 base, with 12 bases left between them. The CDR3 consists of 15 residues. CDR3 amino acids: CASSLGQGSGNTIYF. CDR3 DNA: TGTGCCAGCAGCCTTGGGCAGGGGTCTGGAAACACCATATATTTT.

The chain links TRBV7-8 to TRBJ2-7, with a tentative D call TRBD2 (6 bases). CDR3 length equals 15 residues. V was pared by 7 bases and J by 0 bases, with 16 bases between. Per the germline V gene, CDR1 is SGHVS and CDR2 is FQNEAQ. In DNA form, the CDR3 reads TGTGCCAGCATCCTGGTGGAGGGGTCCTCCTACGAGCAGTACTTC. It translates to CASILVEGSSYEQYF.

With respect to this clone: Additional DNA sequences in this sample encode the identical CDR3. This chain connects TRBV7-9 to TRBJ1-2; a weak D match, TRBD1 (5 bases). The CDR3 is made up of 13 amino acids. The V gene lost 1 base and the J gene lost 5 bases, with 8 bases spanning the gap. CDR1 SEHNR and CDR2 FQNEAQ come from the germline V gene (reference sequence). The chain's CDR3 is CASSLGQGYGYTF. The CDR3 nucleotides are TGTGCCAGCAGCTTAGGGCAGGGATATGGCTACACCTTC.

This rearrangement joins TRBV7-9 to TRBJ1-2; D possibly corresponds to TRBD1 (5 bases). The CDR3 extends over 14 amino acids. Germline lookup yields CDR1 SEHNR and CDR2 FQNEAQ (reference sequence). The ends were cut back, 2 bases at V and 5 bases at J, with 12 bases in the middle. CDR3 loop: CASSLKQAFYGYTF. CDR3 DNA: TGTGCCAGCAGCTTAAAACAGGCTTTTTATGGCTACACCTTC.

This clone was seen a single time. The chain employs TRBV27 and TRBJ2-3, with 11 bases matching TRBD1. CDR1 MNHEY and CDR2 SMNVEV come from the germline V gene (reference sequence). The CDR3 extends over 15 amino acids. Trimming removed 6 bases from V and 9 bases from J; junction bases left unmatched: 11. The CDR3 bases are TGTGCCAGCAGCCGGGACAGGGGGGGGCTTATAACGCAGTATTTT. It codes for CASSRDRGGLITQYF.

V gene TRBV2 combines with J gene TRBJ2-5; D gene ambiguous. The J call may be in error: the DNA end matches TRBJ2-7 better. Germline V gene data show CDR1 as SNHLY and CDR2 as FYNNEI. CDR3 length equals 10 residues. The CDR3 DNA reads as TGTGCCAGCAATACCTACGAGCAGTACTTC. It is translated as CASNTYEQYF.

CDR3 residues: CASSEWSDANQPQHF. The CDR3 bases are TGTGCCAGCAGTGAATGGAGTGACGCCAATCAGCCCCAGCATTTT. The rearrangement uses TRBV6-1 and TRBJ1-5; D unresolved. The CDR3 loop spans 15 amino acids. Germline values: CDR1 MNHNS, CDR2 SASEGT. V was cut by 2 bases and J by 3 bases, with 11 bases left in between.

The chain couples TRBV4-3 to TRBJ1-5; possibly TRBD1 for D (6 bases). V was trimmed by 1 base and J by 5 bases, leaving 21 bases between them. Germline V gene sequence: CDR1 LGHNA, CDR2 YSLEER. The CDR3 has 18 residues. The CDR3 sequence is CASSQGFRDGGGHQPQHF. The CDR3 DNA reads as TGCGCCAGCAGCCAAGGCTTCCGGGACGGCGGGGGGCATCAGCCCCAGCATTTT.

In its sample, this clone was seen a few times. This chain connects TRBV6-4 to TRBJ1-1; 7 positions agree with TRBD1. With V trimmed by 2 bases and J by 7 bases, 10 bases remained unmatched. The CDR3 length is 15 residues. Germline V gene data show CDR1 as MRHNA and CDR2 as SNTAGT. The CDR3 protein is CASSDTQGEWGEAFF. CDR3 DNA sequence: TGTGCCAGCAGTGACACTCAGGGGGAATGGGGTGAAGCTTTCTTT.